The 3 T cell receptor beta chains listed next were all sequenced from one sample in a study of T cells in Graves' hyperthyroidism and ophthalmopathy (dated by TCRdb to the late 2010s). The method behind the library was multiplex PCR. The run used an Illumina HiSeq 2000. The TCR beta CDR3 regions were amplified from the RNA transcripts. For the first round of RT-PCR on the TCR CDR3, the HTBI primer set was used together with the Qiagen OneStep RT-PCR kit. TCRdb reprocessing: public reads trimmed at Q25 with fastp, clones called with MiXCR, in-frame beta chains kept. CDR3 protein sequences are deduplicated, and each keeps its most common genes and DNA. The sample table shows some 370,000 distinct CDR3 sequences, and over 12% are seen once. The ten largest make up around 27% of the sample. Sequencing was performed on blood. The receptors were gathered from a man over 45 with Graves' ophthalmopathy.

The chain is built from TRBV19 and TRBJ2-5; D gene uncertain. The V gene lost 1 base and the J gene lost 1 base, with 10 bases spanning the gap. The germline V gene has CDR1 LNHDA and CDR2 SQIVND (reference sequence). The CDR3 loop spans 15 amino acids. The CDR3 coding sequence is TGTGCCAGTAGTATAGTGGTACAGACCCAAGAGACCCAGTACTTC. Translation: CASSIVVQTQETQYF.

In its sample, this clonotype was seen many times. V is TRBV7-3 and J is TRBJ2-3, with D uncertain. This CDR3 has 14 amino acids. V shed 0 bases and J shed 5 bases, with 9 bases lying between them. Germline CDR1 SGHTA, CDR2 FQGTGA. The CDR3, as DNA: TGTGCCAGCAGCTTAACCATGGGCTTAGATACGCAGTATTTT. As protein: CASSLTMGLDTQYF. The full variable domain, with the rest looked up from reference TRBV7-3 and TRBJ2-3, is GAGVSQTPSNKVTEKGKYVELRCDPISGHTALYWYRQSLGQGPEFLIYFQGTGAADDSGLPNDRFFAVRPEGSVSTLKIQRTERGDSAVYLCASSLTMGLDTQYFGPGTRLTVL.

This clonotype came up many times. This CDR3 is CATGQEGTDTQYF. DNA of the CDR3: TGTGCCACCGGACAGGAGGGAACAGATACGCAGTATTTT. The chain is built from TRBV24-1 and TRBJ2-3; TRBD1 might be the D (7 bases). CDR1 is KGHDR and CDR2 is SFDVKD in the germline V gene. V gave up 9 bases and J gave up 3 bases, with 12 bases separating them. This CDR3 comprises 13 residues.